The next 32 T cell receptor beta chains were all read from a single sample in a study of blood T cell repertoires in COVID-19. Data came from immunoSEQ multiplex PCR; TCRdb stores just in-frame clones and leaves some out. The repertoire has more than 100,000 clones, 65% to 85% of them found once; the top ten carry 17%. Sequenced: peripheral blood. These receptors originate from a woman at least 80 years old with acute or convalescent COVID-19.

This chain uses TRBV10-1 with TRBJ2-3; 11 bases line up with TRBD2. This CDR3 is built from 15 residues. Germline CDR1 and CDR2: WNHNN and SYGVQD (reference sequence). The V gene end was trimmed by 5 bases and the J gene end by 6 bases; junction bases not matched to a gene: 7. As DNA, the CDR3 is TGCGCCAGCAGTCCTCATAGCGGGAGGGTCGATACGCAGTATTTT. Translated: CASSPHSGRVDTQYF.

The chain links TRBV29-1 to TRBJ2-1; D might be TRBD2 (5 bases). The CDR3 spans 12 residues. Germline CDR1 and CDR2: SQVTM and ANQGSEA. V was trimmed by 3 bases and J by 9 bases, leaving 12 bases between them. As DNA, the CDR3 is TGCAGCGTTGAGGGCCTAGCAGGTGAGCAGTTCTTC. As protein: CSVEGLAGEQFF.

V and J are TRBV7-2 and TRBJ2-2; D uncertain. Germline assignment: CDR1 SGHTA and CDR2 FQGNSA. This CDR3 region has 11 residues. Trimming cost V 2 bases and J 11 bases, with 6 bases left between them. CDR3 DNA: TGTGCCAGCAGCTTAAACTTCGAGCTGTTTTTT. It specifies CASSLNFELFF. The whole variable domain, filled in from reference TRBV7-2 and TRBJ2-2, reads GAGVSQSPSNKVTEKGKDVELRCDPISGHTALYWYRQSLGQGLEFLIYFQGNSAPDKSGLPSDRFSAERTGGSVSTLTIQRTQQEDSAVYLCASSLNFELFFGEGSRLTVL.

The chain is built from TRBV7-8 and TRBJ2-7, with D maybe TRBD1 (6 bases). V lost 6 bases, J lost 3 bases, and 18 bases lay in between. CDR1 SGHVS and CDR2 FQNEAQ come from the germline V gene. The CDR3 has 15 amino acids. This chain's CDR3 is CASSILQGPHYEQYF. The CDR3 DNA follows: TGTGCCAGCAGTATTTTACAGGGCCCCCACTACGAGCAGTACTTC.

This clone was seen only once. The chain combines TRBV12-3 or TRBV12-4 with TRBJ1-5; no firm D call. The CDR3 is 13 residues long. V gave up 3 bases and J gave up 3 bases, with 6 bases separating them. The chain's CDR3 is CASSLALNQPQHF. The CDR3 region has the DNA TGTGCCAGCAGTTTGGCCCTCAATCAGCCCCAGCATTTT.

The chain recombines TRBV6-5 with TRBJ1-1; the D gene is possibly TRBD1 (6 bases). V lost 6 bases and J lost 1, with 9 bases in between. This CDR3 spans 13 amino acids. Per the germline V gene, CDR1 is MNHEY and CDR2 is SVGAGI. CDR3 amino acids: CASRTGGNTEAFF. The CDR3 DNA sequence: TGTGCCAGCAGGACAGGAGGGAACACTGAAGCTTTCTTT.

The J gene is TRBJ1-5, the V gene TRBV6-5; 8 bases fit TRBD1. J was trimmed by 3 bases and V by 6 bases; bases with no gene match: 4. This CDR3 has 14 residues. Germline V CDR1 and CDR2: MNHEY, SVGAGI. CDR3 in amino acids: CASRRTGSNQPQHF. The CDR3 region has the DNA TGTGCCAGCAGAAGGACAGGGTCCAATCAGCCCCAGCATTTT.

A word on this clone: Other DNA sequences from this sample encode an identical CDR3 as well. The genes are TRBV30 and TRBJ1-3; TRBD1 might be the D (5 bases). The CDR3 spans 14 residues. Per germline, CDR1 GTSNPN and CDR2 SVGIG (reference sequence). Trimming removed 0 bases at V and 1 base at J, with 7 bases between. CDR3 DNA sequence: TGTGCCTGGAGTGTACGGGGGTCTGGAAACACCATATATTTT. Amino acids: CAWSVRGSGNTIYF.

CDR3 protein: CASSPGLAGVFPYEQYF. The CDR3, as DNA: TGTGCCAGTAGCCCCGGACTAGCGGGAGTGTTCCCCTACGAGCAGTACTTC. The chain combines TRBV19 with TRBJ2-7; TRBD2 aligns across 13 bases. CDR3 length: 17 residues. Germline V gene data show CDR1 as LNHDA and CDR2 as SQIVND (reference sequence). V lost 6 bases, J lost 2 bases, and 10 bases stayed unmatched.

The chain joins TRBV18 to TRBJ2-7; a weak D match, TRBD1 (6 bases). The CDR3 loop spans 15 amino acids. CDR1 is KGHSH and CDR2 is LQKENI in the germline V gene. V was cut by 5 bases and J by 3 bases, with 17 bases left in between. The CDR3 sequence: CASSVTGSKLYEQYF. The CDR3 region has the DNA TGTGCCAGCTCAGTTACAGGGTCGAAACTCTACGAGCAGTACTTC.

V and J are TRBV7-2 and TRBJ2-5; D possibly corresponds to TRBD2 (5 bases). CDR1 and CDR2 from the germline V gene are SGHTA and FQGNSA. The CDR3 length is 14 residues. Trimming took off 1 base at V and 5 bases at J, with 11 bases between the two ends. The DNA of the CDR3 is TGTGCCAGCAGCTTAGTCGGGTCGGGGGAGACCCAGTACTTC. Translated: CASSLVGSGETQYF.

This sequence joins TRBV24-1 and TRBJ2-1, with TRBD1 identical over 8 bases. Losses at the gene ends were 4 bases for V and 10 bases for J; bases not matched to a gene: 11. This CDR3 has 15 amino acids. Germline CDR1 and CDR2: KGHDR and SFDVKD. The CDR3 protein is CATSDPGQGGGEQFF. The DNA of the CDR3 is TGTGCCACCAGTGACCCTGGACAGGGAGGAGGGGAGCAGTTCTTC.

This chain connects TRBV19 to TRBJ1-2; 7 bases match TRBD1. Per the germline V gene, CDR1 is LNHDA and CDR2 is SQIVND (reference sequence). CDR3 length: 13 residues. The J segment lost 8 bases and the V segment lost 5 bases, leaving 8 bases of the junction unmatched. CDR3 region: CASSWDSRSGYTF. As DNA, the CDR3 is TGTGCCAGTAGTTGGGACAGTAGGAGCGGCTACACCTTC.

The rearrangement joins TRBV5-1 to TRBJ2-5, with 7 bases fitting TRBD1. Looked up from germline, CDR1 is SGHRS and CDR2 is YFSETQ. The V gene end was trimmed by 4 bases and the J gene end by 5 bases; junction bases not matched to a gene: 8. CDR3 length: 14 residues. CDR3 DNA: TGCGCCAGCAGCCCGGGACAGCTTGGGGAGACCCAGTACTTC. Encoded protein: CASSPGQLGETQYF.

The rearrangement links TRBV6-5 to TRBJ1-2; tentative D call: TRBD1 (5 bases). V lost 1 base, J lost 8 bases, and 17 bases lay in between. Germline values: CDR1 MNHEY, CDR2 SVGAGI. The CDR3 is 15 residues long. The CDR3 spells CASSYFGGEVGGYTF. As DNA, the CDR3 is TGTGCCAGCAGTTACTTTGGGGGGGAGGTCGGCGGCTACACCTTC.

The CDR3 protein is CASSSPRLGAEETQYF. In DNA, the CDR3 is TGTGCCAGTAGCTCCCCAAGGTTGGGGGCAGAAGAGACCCAGTACTTC. The rearrangement uses TRBV19 and TRBJ2-5, with a tentative D call TRBD1 (6 bases). The V gene lost 6 bases and the J gene lost 3 bases, with 20 bases spanning the gap. The CDR3 consists of 16 residues. Per the germline V gene, CDR1 is LNHDA and CDR2 is SQIVND (reference sequence).

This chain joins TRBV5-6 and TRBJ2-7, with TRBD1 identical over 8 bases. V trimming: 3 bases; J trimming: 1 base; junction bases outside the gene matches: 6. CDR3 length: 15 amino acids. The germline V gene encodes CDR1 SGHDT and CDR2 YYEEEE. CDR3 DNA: TGTGCCAGCAGCTATAAGGACAGGGTTTCCTACGAGCAGTACTTC. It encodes CASSYKDRVSYEQYF.

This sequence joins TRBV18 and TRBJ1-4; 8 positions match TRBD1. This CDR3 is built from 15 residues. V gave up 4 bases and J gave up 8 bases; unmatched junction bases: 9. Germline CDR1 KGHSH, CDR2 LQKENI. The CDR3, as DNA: TGTGCCAGCTCACGAGACAGGGGTTTTTTCGAAAAACTGTTTTTT. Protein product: CASSRDRGFFEKLFF.

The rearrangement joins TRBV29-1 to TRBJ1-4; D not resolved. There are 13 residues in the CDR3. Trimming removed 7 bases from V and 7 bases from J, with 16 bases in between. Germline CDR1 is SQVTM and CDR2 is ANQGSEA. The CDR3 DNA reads TGCAGCGCCCCAGGCGGAGGCGGTGAAAAACTGTTTTTT. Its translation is CSAPGGGGEKLFF.

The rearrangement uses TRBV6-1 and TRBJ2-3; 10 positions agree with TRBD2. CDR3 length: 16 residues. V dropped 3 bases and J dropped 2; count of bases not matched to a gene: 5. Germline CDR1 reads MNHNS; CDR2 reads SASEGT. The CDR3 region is CASSENSGGSTDTQYF. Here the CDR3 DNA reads TGTGCCAGCAGTGAGAATAGCGGGGGGTCCACAGATACGCAGTATTTT.

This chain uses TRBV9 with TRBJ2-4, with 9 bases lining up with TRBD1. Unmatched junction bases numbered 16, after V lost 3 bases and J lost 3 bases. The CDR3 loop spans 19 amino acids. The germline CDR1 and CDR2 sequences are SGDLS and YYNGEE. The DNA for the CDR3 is TGTGCCAGCAGCGCCTCGGGACAGGGACTTAGAGAAGGCAAAAACATTCAGTACTTC. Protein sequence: CASSASGQGLREGKNIQYF.

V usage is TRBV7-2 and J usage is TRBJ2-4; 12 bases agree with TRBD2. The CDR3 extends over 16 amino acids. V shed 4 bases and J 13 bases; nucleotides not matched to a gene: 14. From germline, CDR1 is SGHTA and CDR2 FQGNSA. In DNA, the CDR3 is TGTGCCAGCAGCTCCCTAGCGGGAGGGCTATTTAGTCCGCAGTACTTC. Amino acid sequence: CASSSLAGGLFSPQYF.

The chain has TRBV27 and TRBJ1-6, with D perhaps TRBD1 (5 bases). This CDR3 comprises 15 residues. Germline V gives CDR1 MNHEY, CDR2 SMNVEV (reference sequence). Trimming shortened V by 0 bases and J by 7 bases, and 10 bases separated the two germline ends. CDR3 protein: CASSLSPGSNSPLHF. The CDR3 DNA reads TGTGCCAGCAGTTTATCGCCAGGGTCAAATTCACCCCTCCACTTT.

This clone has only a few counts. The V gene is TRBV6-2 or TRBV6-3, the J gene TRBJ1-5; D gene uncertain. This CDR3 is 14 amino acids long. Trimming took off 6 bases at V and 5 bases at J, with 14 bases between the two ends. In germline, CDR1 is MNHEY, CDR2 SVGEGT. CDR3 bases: TGTGCCAGCAGCGCAAGGGAGCGGCATCAGCCCCAGCATTTT. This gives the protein CASSARERHQPQHF.

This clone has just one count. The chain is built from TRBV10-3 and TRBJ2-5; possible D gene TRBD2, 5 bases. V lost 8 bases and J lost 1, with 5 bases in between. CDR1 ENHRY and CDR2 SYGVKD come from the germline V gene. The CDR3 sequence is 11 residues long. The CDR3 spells CAIRGQETQYF. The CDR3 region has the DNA TGTGCCATCCGGGGCCAAGAGACCCAGTACTTC.

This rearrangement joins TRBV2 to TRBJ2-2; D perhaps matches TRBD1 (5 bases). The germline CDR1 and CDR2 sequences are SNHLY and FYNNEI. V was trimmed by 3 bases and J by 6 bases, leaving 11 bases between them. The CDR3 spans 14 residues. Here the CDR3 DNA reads TGTGCCAGCAGTGATGGCAGGGCCTCCGGGGAGCTGTTTTTT. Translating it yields CASSDGRASGELFF.

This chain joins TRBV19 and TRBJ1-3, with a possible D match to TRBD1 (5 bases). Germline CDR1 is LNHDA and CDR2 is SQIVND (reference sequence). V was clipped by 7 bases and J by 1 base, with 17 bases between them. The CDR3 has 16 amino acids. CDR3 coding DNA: TGTGCCAGTATCCCAGTGGGGACTCTGTCTGGAAACACCATATATTTT. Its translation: CASIPVGTLSGNTIYF.

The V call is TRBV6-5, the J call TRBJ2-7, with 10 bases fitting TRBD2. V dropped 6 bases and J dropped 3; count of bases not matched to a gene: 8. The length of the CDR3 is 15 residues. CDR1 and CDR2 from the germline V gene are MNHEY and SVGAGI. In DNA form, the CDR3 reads TGTGCCAGCAGCCGCGTCAGGACTAGCGGCTACGAGCAGTACTTC. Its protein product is CASSRVRTSGYEQYF.

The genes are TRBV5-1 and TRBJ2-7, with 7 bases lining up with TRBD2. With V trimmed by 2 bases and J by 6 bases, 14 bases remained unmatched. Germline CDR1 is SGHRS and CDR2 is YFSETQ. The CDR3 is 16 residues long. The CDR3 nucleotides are TGCGCCAGCAGCTTAGATCCGGGACTAAGGGGTGGCGAGCAGTACTTC. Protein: CASSLDPGLRGGEQYF. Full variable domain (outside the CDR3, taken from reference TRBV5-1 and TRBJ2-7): KAGVTQTPRYLIKTRGQQVTLSCSPISGHRSVSWYQQTPGQGLQFLFEYFSETQRNKGNFPGRFSGRQFSNSRSEMNVSTLELGDSALYLCASSLDPGLRGGEQYFGPGTRLTVT.

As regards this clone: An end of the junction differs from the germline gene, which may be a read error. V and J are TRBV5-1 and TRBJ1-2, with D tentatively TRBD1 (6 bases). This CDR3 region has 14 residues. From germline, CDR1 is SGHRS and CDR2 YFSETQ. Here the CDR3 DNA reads TGCGCCCGCAGCTTGGCCCGGGGGGCGTGGGGCTACACCTTC. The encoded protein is CARSLARGAWGYTF.

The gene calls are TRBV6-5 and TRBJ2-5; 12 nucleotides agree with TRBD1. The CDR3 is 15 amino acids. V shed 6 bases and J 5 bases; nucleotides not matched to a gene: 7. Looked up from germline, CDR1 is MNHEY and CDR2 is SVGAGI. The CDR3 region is CASSSGTGGFETQYF. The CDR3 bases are TGTGCCAGCAGCTCCGGGACAGGGGGCTTTGAGACCCAGTACTTC.

CDR3 in DNA: TGCGCCAGCAGCCAAGTGGCGGGGACAGGGGGCGCCCCTGGGGCCAACGTCCTGACTTTC. Protein product: CASSQVAGTGGAPGANVLTF. The genes are TRBV4-1 and TRBJ2-6, with 12 bases aligning to TRBD1. This CDR3 region has 20 residues. The germline V gene encodes CDR1 MGHRA and CDR2 YSYEKL. The trim removed 1 base at V and 2 bases at J, leaving 9 bases unmatched.